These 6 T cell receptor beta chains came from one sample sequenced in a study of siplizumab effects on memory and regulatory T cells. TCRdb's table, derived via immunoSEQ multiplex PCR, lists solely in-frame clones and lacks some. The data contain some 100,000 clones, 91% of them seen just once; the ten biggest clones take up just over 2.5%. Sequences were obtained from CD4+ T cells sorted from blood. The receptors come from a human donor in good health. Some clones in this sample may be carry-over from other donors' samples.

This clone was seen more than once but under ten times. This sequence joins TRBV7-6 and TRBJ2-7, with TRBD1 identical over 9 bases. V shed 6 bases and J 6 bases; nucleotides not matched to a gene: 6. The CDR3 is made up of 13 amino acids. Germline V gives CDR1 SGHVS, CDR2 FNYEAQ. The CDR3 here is CASSSGTGTEQYF. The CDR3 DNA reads TGTGCCAGCAGTTCCGGGACAGGGACCGAGCAGTACTTC.

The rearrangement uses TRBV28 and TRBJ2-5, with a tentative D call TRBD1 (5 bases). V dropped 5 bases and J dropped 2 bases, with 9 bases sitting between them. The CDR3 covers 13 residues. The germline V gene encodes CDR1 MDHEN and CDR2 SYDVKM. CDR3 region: CASSNQGQETQYF. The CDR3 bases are TGTGCCAGCAGTAATCAGGGTCAAGAGACCCAGTACTTC. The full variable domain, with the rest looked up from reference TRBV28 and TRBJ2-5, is DVKVTQSSRYLVKRTGEKVFLECVQDMDHENMFWYRQDPGLGLRLIYFSYDVKMKEKGDIPEGYSVSREKKERFSLILESASTNQTSMYLCASSNQGQETQYFGPGTRLLVL.

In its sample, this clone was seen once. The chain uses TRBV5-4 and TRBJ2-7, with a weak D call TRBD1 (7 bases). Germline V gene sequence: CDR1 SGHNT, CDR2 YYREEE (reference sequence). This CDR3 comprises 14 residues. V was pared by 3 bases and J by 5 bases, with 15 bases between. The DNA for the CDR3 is TGTGCCAGCAGCTCCCAGGGGGGCCCTAACGAGCAGTACTTC. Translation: CASSSQGGPNEQYF.

The CDR3 protein is CASSFTQETQYF. For the CDR3, the DNA is TGCGCCAGCAGCTTCACCCAAGAGACCCAGTACTTC. This chain connects TRBV5-1 to TRBJ2-5, with D hard to call. The germline gives CDR1 SGHRS, CDR2 YFSETQ. The CDR3 contains 12 residues. With 2 bases removed from V and 1 base from J, the gap between germline ends came to 3 bases.

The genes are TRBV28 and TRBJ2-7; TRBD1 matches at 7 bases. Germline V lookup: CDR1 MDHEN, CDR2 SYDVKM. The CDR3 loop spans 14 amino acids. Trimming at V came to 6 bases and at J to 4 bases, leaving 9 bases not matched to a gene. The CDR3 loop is CASRPEGGRYEQYF. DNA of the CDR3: TGTGCCAGCAGGCCCGAAGGGGGCCGGTACGAGCAGTACTTC.

CDR3 residues: CASSNSRTYEQYF. The CDR3 DNA reads as TGTGCCAGTAGTAATTCGCGGACCTACGAGCAGTACTTC. The chain is built from TRBV19 and TRBJ2-7; no firm D call. The CDR3 consists of 13 residues. The ends were cut back, 4 bases at V and 2 bases at J, with 9 bases in the middle. CDR1 is LNHDA and CDR2 is SQIVND in the germline V gene (reference sequence).